A selection of T cell receptor beta chains follows, all from one sample in a study of blood T cell repertoires in COVID-19. Data came from immunoSEQ multiplex PCR; TCRdb stores just in-frame clones and leaves some out. Of tens of thousands of clones listed, around 84% were seen once; the top ten hold approximately 8%. The sample consisted of peripheral blood. The receptors were sampled from a man older than 75 with active or convalescent COVID-19. CDR3s include the opening cysteine and the closing phenylalanine or tryptophan. The order of the fields is CDR3 DNA, CDR3 protein, J gene, V gene, clone size, D gene. A D gene is named only where the DNA matches it firmly. Size is stated for part of the rows, as once, few or many counts, or as a class when the clone is expanded.

cdr3_nt: TGTGCCAGCAGCCAAACCCTAGCGGGAGGAAACACCGGGGAGCTGTTTTTT
cdr3_aa: CASSQTLAGGNTGELFF
j_call: TRBJ2-2
v_call: TRBV9
clone_size: NA
d_call: TRBD2

cdr3_nt: TGTGCCAGGACTCGGGGGGCCCATCAGCCCCAGCATTTT
cdr3_aa: CARTRGAHQPQHF
j_call: TRBJ1-5
v_call: TRBV27
clone_size: NA
d_call: NA

cdr3_nt: TGTGCCACCGCGTCGGCTAGCGGGAGCCTCACAGATACGCAGTATTTT
cdr3_aa: CATASASGSLTDTQYF
j_call: TRBJ2-3
v_call: TRBV19
clone_size: NA
d_call: TRBD2

cdr3_nt: TGTGCCAGCAGCCCCAAGGGGGCGCATACTGAAGCTTTCTTT
cdr3_aa: CASSPKGAHTEAFF
j_call: TRBJ1-1
v_call: TRBV7-9
clone_size: NA
d_call: TRBD1

cdr3_nt: TGTGCCAGCTCACCGACTAGCGGGGGGGCCCAAGAGACCCAGTACTTC
cdr3_aa: CASSPTSGGAQETQYF
j_call: TRBJ2-5
v_call: TRBV18
clone_size: NA
d_call: TRBD2

cdr3_nt: TGTGCCAGCTCATCCGGACTAGTACAAATGGAGACCCAGTACTTC
cdr3_aa: CASSSGLVQMETQYF
j_call: TRBJ2-5
v_call: TRBV18
clone_size: NA
d_call: TRBD2

cdr3_nt: TGTGCCAGCAGTTTATCACATGCCTGGACAGGGGGTGGCTACACCTTC
cdr3_aa: CASSLSHAWTGGGYTF
j_call: TRBJ1-2
v_call: TRBV27
clone_size: NA
d_call: TRBD1

cdr3_nt: TGTGCCATCAGTGAGTCGGCAGATTTGAACACTGAAGCTTTCTTT
cdr3_aa: CAISESADLNTEAFF
j_call: TRBJ1-1
v_call: TRBV10-3
clone_size: NA
d_call: NA

cdr3_nt: TGTGCCAGCAACTCTGACAGCTACAATGAGCAGTTCTTC
cdr3_aa: CASNSDSYNEQFF
j_call: TRBJ2-1
v_call: TRBV2
clone_size: NA
d_call: NA

cdr3_nt: TGTGCCAGCTCACCACCTTTCAACACAGATACGCAGTATTTT
cdr3_aa: CASSPPFNTDTQYF
j_call: TRBJ2-3
v_call: TRBV18
clone_size: NA
d_call: NA

cdr3_nt: TGTGCCAGCAGCTTAGCGGGCAGGGGACACACCTTC
cdr3_aa: CASSLAGRGHTF
j_call: TRBJ1-2
v_call: TRBV11-3
clone_size: NA
d_call: NA

cdr3_nt: TGCAGCGTTGGACAGGGGCAAGGAGGTCAGCCCCAGCATTTT
cdr3_aa: CSVGQGQGGQPQHF
j_call: TRBJ1-5
v_call: TRBV29-1
clone_size: NA
d_call: TRBD1

cdr3_nt: TGTGCCAGCAGCTTCGACTCTAGCACAGATACGCAGTATTTT
cdr3_aa: CASSFDSSTDTQYF
j_call: TRBJ2-3
v_call: TRBV7-2
clone_size: NA
d_call: NA

cdr3_nt: TGTGCCAGCAGCACTCCGGGGGGATTCTATGGCTACACCTTC
cdr3_aa: CASSTPGGFYGYTF
j_call: TRBJ1-2
v_call: TRBV7-2
clone_size: NA
d_call: NA

cdr3_nt: TGTGCCAGCAGCCAGCTACCACAGCCTAACTATGGCTACACCTTC
cdr3_aa: CASSQLPQPNYGYTF
j_call: TRBJ1-2
v_call: TRBV3-1/TRBV3-2
clone_size: NA
d_call: NA

cdr3_nt: TGTGCCAGCTCACCAGGGGGGGACACTGAAGCTTTCTTT
cdr3_aa: CASSPGGDTEAFF
j_call: TRBJ1-1
v_call: TRBV18
clone_size: NA
d_call: NA

cdr3_nt: TGTGCCAGGTACAGGGTAGCTAACTATGGCTACACCTTC
cdr3_aa: CARYRVANYGYTF
j_call: TRBJ1-2
v_call: TRBV6-5
clone_size: NA
d_call: NA

cdr3_nt: TGTGCCAGCAGCTTAGGAGTGGGAGGGCCGGTTTATGAGACCCAGTACTTC
cdr3_aa: CASSLGVGGPVYETQYF
j_call: TRBJ2-5
v_call: TRBV7-2
clone_size: NA
d_call: TRBD2

cdr3_nt: TGTGCCAGCAGCTTGGGAGTAGGGACATTCTCTGGGGCCAACGTCCTGACTTTC
cdr3_aa: CASSLGVGTFSGANVLTF
j_call: TRBJ2-6
v_call: TRBV5-8
clone_size: NA
d_call: NA

cdr3_nt: TGTGCCAGCAGGGACAGTTCGTCTGGCAATCAGCCCCAGCATTTT
cdr3_aa: CASRDSSSGNQPQHF
j_call: TRBJ1-5
v_call: TRBV6-6
clone_size: NA
d_call: NA

cdr3_nt: TGTGCCAGCAGCTTATTGACTAGGATGGGTTCGCGTGAGCAGTTCTTC
cdr3_aa: CASSLLTRMGSREQFF
j_call: TRBJ2-1
v_call: TRBV7-3
clone_size: NA
d_call: NA

cdr3_nt: TGTGCCAGCGCCCTCGCGGCGGGAGGATCCACAGATACGCAGTATTTT
cdr3_aa: CASALAAGGSTDTQYF
j_call: TRBJ2-3
v_call: TRBV11-3
clone_size: NA
d_call: TRBD2

cdr3_nt: TGTGCCAGCAGCTATGCGGGGGGCCAAGAGACCCAGTACTTC
cdr3_aa: CASSYAGGQETQYF
j_call: TRBJ2-5
v_call: TRBV7-2
clone_size: NA
d_call: TRBD2

cdr3_nt: TGTGCCAGCAGCGCCGACAGGGTGGAAGGCTACACCTTC
cdr3_aa: CASSADRVEGYTF
j_call: TRBJ1-2
v_call: TRBV2
clone_size: once
d_call: TRBD1

cdr3_nt: TGTGCCAGCAGGACGGGGAACACTGAAGCTTTCTTT
cdr3_aa: CASRTGNTEAFF
j_call: TRBJ1-1
v_call: TRBV28
clone_size: NA
d_call: NA

cdr3_nt: TGCAGCGTGGGGGGGGAGGCGGGAGGGCCGACCGGGGAGCTGTTTTTT
cdr3_aa: CSVGGEAGGPTGELFF
j_call: TRBJ2-2
v_call: TRBV29-1
clone_size: NA
d_call: TRBD2

cdr3_nt: TGTGCCAGCAGCTTAGGACCGGGGAACACTGAAGCTTTCTTT
cdr3_aa: CASSLGPGNTEAFF
j_call: TRBJ1-1
v_call: TRBV11-2
clone_size: NA
d_call: NA

cdr3_nt: TGTGCCAGCAGCTTATCCAGGATTAATGAAAAACTGTTTTTT
cdr3_aa: CASSLSRINEKLFF
j_call: TRBJ1-4
v_call: TRBV11-2
clone_size: once
d_call: NA

cdr3_nt: TGTGCCAGCTCACCAGCGGGAGTTGTAATCTATGAGCAGTTCTTC
cdr3_aa: CASSPAGVVIYEQFF
j_call: TRBJ2-1
v_call: TRBV18
clone_size: once
d_call: TRBD2

cdr3_nt: TGTGCCAGTAGTATGGGGGACAGGGGGATTCAGCCCCAGCATTTT
cdr3_aa: CASSMGDRGIQPQHF
j_call: TRBJ1-5
v_call: TRBV19
clone_size: NA
d_call: TRBD1

cdr3_nt: TGCGCCAGCAGCCAAGAGTCTAGCGGGAGGGCCGGAGATACGCAGTATTTT
cdr3_aa: CASSQESSGRAGDTQYF
j_call: TRBJ2-3
v_call: TRBV4-1
clone_size: NA
d_call: TRBD2

cdr3_nt: TGTGCCAGTGCCGGACAAAGCACAGATACGCAGTATTTT
cdr3_aa: CASAGQSTDTQYF
j_call: TRBJ2-3
v_call: TRBV19
clone_size: NA
d_call: NA

cdr3_nt: TGTGCCAGCACCCCCAGGGACAGGGGGCATGAGACCCAGTACTTC
cdr3_aa: CASTPRDRGHETQYF
j_call: TRBJ2-5
v_call: TRBV11-2
clone_size: NA
d_call: TRBD1

cdr3_nt: TGTGCCAGCAGCTTAACGTCTACGGGTAACACTGAAGCTTTCTTT
cdr3_aa: CASSLTSTGNTEAFF
j_call: TRBJ1-1
v_call: TRBV7-3
clone_size: NA
d_call: NA

cdr3_nt: TGTGCCAGCAGTTTAAGTCTGGGACAGGCCCATCAGCCCCAGCATTTT
cdr3_aa: CASSLSLGQAHQPQHF
j_call: TRBJ1-5
v_call: TRBV28
clone_size: NA
d_call: TRBD1

cdr3_nt: TGCAGCGTGTACCCCGGAGTCCAAGAGACCCAGTACTTC
cdr3_aa: CSVYPGVQETQYF
j_call: TRBJ2-5
v_call: TRBV29-1
clone_size: once
d_call: NA

cdr3_nt: TGCGCCAGCAGCTCTACAGGGGGCCGGGAGACCCAGTACTTC
cdr3_aa: CASSSTGGRETQYF
j_call: TRBJ2-5
v_call: TRBV5-1
clone_size: NA
d_call: TRBD1

cdr3_nt: TGTGCCAGTAGTATAGGAGGGGACATGGGATACAATGAGCAGTTCTTC
cdr3_aa: CASSIGGDMGYNEQFF
j_call: TRBJ2-1
v_call: TRBV19
clone_size: NA
d_call: NA

cdr3_nt: TGCGCCAGCAGCCAGACAGGGCGGAACACTGAAGCTTTCTTT
cdr3_aa: CASSQTGRNTEAFF
j_call: TRBJ1-1
v_call: TRBV4-1
clone_size: NA
d_call: TRBD1

cdr3_nt: TGTGCCAGCAGTTCGGGGGGGCCTCCAGATACGCAGTATTTT
cdr3_aa: CASSSGGPPDTQYF
j_call: TRBJ2-3
v_call: TRBV6-5
clone_size: NA
d_call: TRBD2

cdr3_nt: TGTGCCATCAGTGAACCCACCAGGGGTCTTAACACTGAAGCTTTCTTT
cdr3_aa: CAISEPTRGLNTEAFF
j_call: TRBJ1-1
v_call: TRBV10-3
clone_size: once
d_call: NA

cdr3_nt: TGCGCCAGCAGCCAAGGGTGGGGGGGGCTCCACACCTTC
cdr3_aa: CASSQGWGGLHTF
j_call: TRBJ1-2
v_call: TRBV4-1
clone_size: NA
d_call: NA

cdr3_nt: TGTGCCAGCAGCTTAGTAGAGGGGGGGTTCCCGAACACCGGGGAGCTGTTTTTT
cdr3_aa: CASSLVEGGFPNTGELFF
j_call: TRBJ2-2
v_call: TRBV7-9
clone_size: NA
d_call: NA